This is a list of T cell receptor beta chains from one sample in a study of cytomegalovirus exposure and HLA in healthy donors. Clones were read by immunoSEQ multiplex PCR, and TCRdb kept only the in-frame ones, dropping some. The sample yields roughly 150,000 clones, roughly three quarters seen once. Material for sequencing was PBMCs. These receptors were obtained from a woman aged 35 to 49 in good health and CMV-seronegative. CDR3s include the opening cysteine and the closing phenylalanine or tryptophan. D genes are given only for firm matches. Only part of the rows carry a size: once, few, many, or a class if the clone is expanded.

DNA | CDR3 | D | size | J | V
TGTGCCAGCAGTCCAGGGTTAGCGAACACTGAAGCTTTCTTT | CASSPGLANTEAFF | . | . | TRBJ1-1 | TRBV6-5
TGTGCCAGCTCAGCGACAGGGTTCACTAATGAAAAACTGTTTTTT | CASSATGFTNEKLFF | TRBD1 | . | TRBJ1-4 | TRBV18
TGTTCCAGCAGAAAAAGGACAGGGATCGCCGGGGAGCTGTTTTTT | CSSRKRTGIAGELFF | TRBD1 | few | TRBJ2-2 | TRBV7-9
TGCGCCAGCAGCCAAACAGGGAACACTGAAGCTTTCTTT | CASSQTGNTEAFF | . | few | TRBJ1-1 | TRBV4-3
TGTGCCAGCAGTTTCCGGGGGGGCCCTCCCACAGATACGCAGTATTTT | CASSFRGGPPTDTQYF | TRBD2 | . | TRBJ2-3 | TRBV7-2
TGCGCCAGCAGCTTGAGCTGGGGGCAATGGAGTGAGCAGTTCTTC | CASSLSWGQWSEQFF | . | . | TRBJ2-1 | TRBV5-1
TGCGCCAGCAGCCCGGTGGCAGGGGTAATTTACGAGCAGTACTTC | CASSPVAGVIYEQYF | . | . | TRBJ2-7 | TRBV4-1
TGTGCCAGCAGCAGAGAAGTACAGGAAAACACTGAAGCTTTCTTT | CASSREVQENTEAFF | . | few | TRBJ1-1 | TRBV11-3
TGTGCCAGCAGCTTGATAGGGGACACAAACTACGAGCAGTACTTC | CASSLIGDTNYEQYF | . | . | TRBJ2-7 | TRBV5-5
TGTGCCAGCAGTTTATCGGACGAGCAGTACTTC | CASSLSDEQYF | . | once | TRBJ2-7 | TRBV28
TGTGCCAGTTCTGCTGTAGGGACAGGATGGGACATTCAGTACTTC | CASSAVGTGWDIQYF | TRBD1 | . | TRBJ2-4 | TRBV9
TGCGCCAGCAGCTCTACGCTAGCGCTTTCGGCAGATACGCAGTATTTT | CASSSTLALSADTQYF | . | . | TRBJ2-3 | TRBV5-1
TGCGCCAGCAGCTCGCCGCGGGGGGGGAAATCTGGGGCCAACGGCCTGACTTTC | CASSSPRGGKSGANGLTF | TRBD2 | . | TRBJ2-6 | TRBV4-1
TGTGCCAGCAAAAGATTGACAGGGGGTGATTTCCAGCCCCAGCATTTT | CASKRLTGGDFQPQHF | TRBD1 | . | TRBJ1-5 | TRBV28
TGTGCCAGCAGCATCACAGGGAGGGGCAATGAGCAGTTCTTC | CASSITGRGNEQFF | . | . | TRBJ2-1 | TRBV7-3
TGTGCCAGTAGGGGACAGGGTAGGACAGATACGCAGTATTTT | CASRGQGRTDTQYF | TRBD1 | . | TRBJ2-3 | TRBV19
TGTGCCAGCAGCAAGCGGGGGGGCCCCGGAGATACGCAGTATTTT | CASSKRGGPGDTQYF | TRBD2 | few | TRBJ2-3 | TRBV7-3
TGTGCCAGCAGCCCCCTCCGCTGCGGGGGAAACCAAGAGACCCAGTACTTC | CASSPLRCGGNQETQYF | . | few | TRBJ2-5 | TRBV21-1
TGCGCCAGCAGCTTGGCCGCTCAGGGTGAGACCTACGAGCAGTACTTC | CASSLAAQGETYEQYF | . | . | TRBJ2-7 | TRBV5-1
TGTGCCAGCAGCAAACGGACAGGGGACAGGAATGAGCAGTTCTTC | CASSKRTGDRNEQFF | TRBD1 | few | TRBJ2-1 | TRBV11-3
TGTGCCAGCAGTTATACAGGGGACGGAAACACCATATATTTT | CASSYTGDGNTIYF | TRBD1 | . | TRBJ1-3 | TRBV28
TGCAGCGTTGAGGACTCAGGGGGCAAGCAGTACTTC | CSVEDSGGKQYF | TRBD1 | . | TRBJ2-7 | TRBV29-1
TGTGCCAGCAGCGCGACTGAAGCTTTCTTT | CASSATEAFF | . | . | TRBJ1-1 | TRBV2
TGTGCCAGCAGCAAAGATCGGATAGCGGAGGTCTACGAGCAGTACTTC | CASSKDRIAEVYEQYF | . | . | TRBJ2-7 | TRBV21-1
TGTGCCATCAGTGAGTCGGAAGGGGCCCGGGGGGCTTTCTTT | CAISESEGARGAFF | . | . | TRBJ1-1 | TRBV10-3
TGTGCCAGTAGTATTTGGGGCAGCCAAGAGACCCAGTACTTC | CASSIWGSQETQYF | . | . | TRBJ2-5 | TRBV19
TGCGCCAGCAGCCAAGGGCCCCTCAACAGAGCTGGTCAGTACTTC | CASSQGPLNRAGQYF | . | . | TRBJ2-4 | TRBV4-3
TGCGCCAGCATGCCCGGGGGGCGGAAGAACTATGGCTACACCTTC | CASMPGGRKNYGYTF | . | . | TRBJ1-2 | TRBV5-1
TGTGCCAGCAGCTTAGAGGGACTCTACAATGAGCAGTTCTTC | CASSLEGLYNEQFF | . | . | TRBJ2-1 | TRBV7-2
TGTGCCAGCAGTCACCCCTCTAGCGGTGACAATGAGCAGTTCTTC | CASSHPSSGDNEQFF | TRBD2 | . | TRBJ2-1 | TRBV6-6
TGTGCCAGTCAAGGGACTAGCGGGGGCTACGAGCAGTACTTC | CASQGTSGGYEQYF | TRBD2 | . | TRBJ2-7 | TRBV19
TGCGCCAGCACCTTGGAGGGGGACACAGATACGCAGTATTTT | CASTLEGDTDTQYF | . | . | TRBJ2-3 | TRBV5-1
TGTGCCAGCAGACGACAGGGCACAGATACGCAGTATTTT | CASRRQGTDTQYF | . | . | TRBJ2-3 | TRBV7-9
TGTGCCTGGAGTGCCCCGCGACAGGTTCCCGATGAAAAACTGTTTTTT | CAWSAPRQVPDEKLFF | . | . | TRBJ1-4 | TRBV30
TGTGCCAGCAGCTTATCCGCCCGACTCGTGGACAATGAGCAGTTCTTC | CASSLSARLVDNEQFF | . | . | TRBJ2-1 | TRBV7-2
TGCGCCAGCAGCTTGACTACAGGGTATAATTCACCCCTCCACTTT | CASSLTTGYNSPLHF | . | . | TRBJ1-6 | TRBV5-1
TGTGCCAGCAGTGGTAACAATCAGCCCCAGCATTTT | CASSGNNQPQHF | . | . | TRBJ1-5 | TRBV2
TGTGCCAGCAGCTACCAGACAGGGGATTCGTCCGGGGAGCTGTTTTTT | CASSYQTGDSSGELFF | TRBD1 | . | TRBJ2-2 | TRBV5-8
TGTGCCAGCAGCTTTCCCGGACAGGCCTACGAGCAGTACTTC | CASSFPGQAYEQYF | TRBD1 | . | TRBJ2-7 | TRBV11-2